One and the same sample provided the 30 T cell receptor beta chains below, sequenced in a study of cytomegalovirus exposure and HLA in healthy donors. The primer mix had 60 Vbeta and 13 Jbeta primers. Produced via immunoSEQ multiplex PCR; TCRdb's table is partial and in-frame only. Seen here are 140,000 to 150,000 clones, 65% to 85% observed once, and the top ten hold 6.7%. Specimen: PBMCs. The receptors derive from a woman between 35 and 50 years old in good health and CMV-seropositive.

The chain carries TRBV11-2 and TRBJ2-2, with 9 positions matching TRBD1. V dropped 5 bases and J dropped 6; count of bases not matched to a gene: 7. In germline, CDR1 is SGHAT, CDR2 FQNNGV. The CDR3 totals 15 residues. CDR3 residues: CASSQQGARSGELFF. The CDR3 region has the DNA TGTGCCAGCAGCCAACAGGGGGCGCGATCCGGGGAGCTGTTTTTT.

This sequence joins TRBV6-4 and TRBJ1-1; D perhaps matches TRBD1 (6 bases). The V gene's germline CDR1 is MRHNA and CDR2 SNTAGT. The CDR3 has 13 amino acids. V lost 0 bases, J lost 6 bases, and 8 bases lay in between. CDR3 amino acids: CASSDSSGAEAFF. As DNA, the CDR3 is TGTGCCAGCAGTGACTCCTCAGGGGCTGAAGCTTTCTTT.

The gene calls are TRBV1 and TRBJ1-6; TRBD1, the table's D call, lacks a check against the DNA. TRBV1 is a recognized pseudogene. The length of the CDR3 is 19 residues. The CDR3 spells CITRGAPGVPGVANSPLHF. In nucleotides, the CDR3 is TGCATCACCCGGGGCGCCCCAGGGGTGCCTGGGGTTGCTAATTCACCCCTCCACTTT.

This clone has a single count. This chain links TRBV28 with TRBJ1-5; D uncertain. V lost 8 bases and J 6 bases, leaving 17 bases between the germline ends. Germline-derived CDR1 and CDR2 are MDHEN and SYDVKM. The CDR3 runs to 14 residues. CDR3 sequence reads: CASHPSSLSQPQHF. For the CDR3, the DNA is TGTGCCAGCCATCCCTCGTCGTTGAGTCAGCCCCAGCATTTT.

The V gene is TRBV18, the J gene TRBJ1-4; weak D call: TRBD1 (6 bases). Germline V lookup: CDR1 KGHSH, CDR2 LQKENI. The CDR3 length is 15 residues. Trimming removed 3 bases at V and 7 bases at J, with 15 bases between. CDR3 residues: CASSPTQGTVEKLFF. In nucleotides, the CDR3 is TGTGCCAGCTCACCTACGCAGGGGACGGTTGAAAAACTGTTTTTT.

This chain links TRBV5-1 with TRBJ1-1, with 7 bases aligning to TRBD1. CDR1 and CDR2 (germline): SGHRS, YFSETQ. J lost 5 bases, V lost 3 bases, and 4 bases had no gene match. This CDR3 has 13 residues. DNA of the CDR3: TGCGCCAGCAGCTGGGACAGAACTACTGAAGCTTTCTTT. It encodes CASSWDRTTEAFF.

The V and J genes are TRBV6-5 and TRBJ1-2; 9 positions match TRBD1. The CDR3 has 15 amino acids. Trimming removed 2 bases from V and 7 bases from J; junction bases left unmatched: 8. CDR1 and CDR2 (germline): MNHEY, SVGAGI. CDR3 bases: TGTGCCAGCAGTTACCTTACAGGGGGCTTGAGTGGCTACACCTTC. Its protein product is CASSYLTGGLSGYTF.

The chain is built from TRBV5-6 and TRBJ2-7, with 8 bases matching TRBD1. Germline lookup yields CDR1 SGHDT and CDR2 YYEEEE. The CDR3 covers 14 residues. Unmatched junction bases numbered 8, after V lost 4 bases and J lost 5 bases. The CDR3 reads CASSPGTGAHEQYF. CDR3 DNA sequence: TGTGCCAGCAGCCCCGGGACAGGAGCGCACGAGCAGTACTTC.

There are a few counts of this clone. The chain links TRBV30 to TRBJ1-5; 7 bases match TRBD1. CDR1 is GTSNPN, CDR2 SVGIG, per germline (reference sequence). V trimming: 0 bases; J trimming: 0 bases; junction bases outside the gene matches: 5. This CDR3 is 16 amino acids long. The CDR3 DNA sequence: TGTGCCTGGAGTGTAGGGGGACAGACTAGCAATCAGCCCCAGCATTTT. Protein: CAWSVGGQTSNQPQHF.

This chain uses TRBV9 with TRBJ1-1; D is uncertain. The CDR3 contains 14 residues. V was cut by 2 bases and J by 0 bases, with 8 bases left in between. CDR1 and CDR2 from the germline V gene are SGDLS and YYNGEE. Here the CDR3 reads CASSVGPMNTEAFF. CDR3 sequence (DNA): TGTGCCAGCAGCGTGGGCCCGATGAACACTGAAGCTTTCTTT.

The V call is TRBV19, the J call TRBJ1-1; maybe TRBD1 (5 bases). Trimming left V 7 bases short and J 10 bases short, with 25 bases between. The CDR3 length is 15 residues. Germline V gene lookup returns CDR1 LNHDA and CDR2 SQIVND (reference sequence). CDR3 sequence (DNA): TGTGCCAGTAAAAAGGGGCCCCCCCGGATAGATGGAGCTTTCTTT. The encoded protein is CASKKGPPRIDGAFF.

The chain combines TRBV4-1 with TRBJ2-7, with D possibly being TRBD1 (6 bases). The CDR3 is 14 residues long. Deletions cut 6 bases from V and 2 bases from J, with 14 bases between. From germline, CDR1 is MGHRA and CDR2 YSYEKL. The DNA of the CDR3 is TGCGCCAGCAGGGTCGGGCGGACAGCCTACGAGCAGTACTTC. The encoded protein is CASRVGRTAYEQYF.

The chain employs TRBV5-6 and TRBJ1-6, with a weak D call TRBD1 (5 bases). There are 15 residues in the CDR3. V gave up 0 bases and J gave up 6 bases, with 10 bases separating them. Looked up from germline, CDR1 is SGHDT and CDR2 is YYEEEE. The DNA of the CDR3 is TGTGCCAGCAGCTTGGAGAGGGGACTTAATTCACCCCTCCACTTT. Its translation: CASSLERGLNSPLHF.

The count of this clone is one. The chain carries TRBV20-1 and TRBJ2-3, with D perhaps matching TRBD1 (5 bases). This CDR3 has 11 residues. CDR1 is DFQATT and CDR2 is SNEGSKA in the germline V gene (reference sequence). V was trimmed by 5 bases and J by 5 bases, leaving 8 bases between them. CDR3 amino acids: CSAPRGDTQYF. The CDR3 bases are TGCAGTGCTCCAAGGGGAGATACGCAGTATTTT.

The V gene is TRBV7-9, the J gene TRBJ1-3; TRBD1 is a possible D gene (6 bases). The germline CDR1 and CDR2 sequences are SEHNR and FQNEAQ (reference sequence). V dropped 5 bases and J dropped 1 base, with 12 bases sitting between them. CDR3 length: 15 residues. The CDR3 DNA sequence: TGTGCCAGCAGCGCGATACAGGGATCTGGAAACACCATATATTTT. This sequence encodes CASSAIQGSGNTIYF.

The rearrangement links TRBV7-9 to TRBJ2-7; 7 bases fit TRBD1. V lost 5 bases and J lost 3; bases outside the gene matches: 7. The CDR3 is 14 amino acids. Germline assignment: CDR1 SEHNR and CDR2 FQNEAQ (reference sequence). CDR3 coding DNA: TGTGCCAGCAGCCCGGGGACAGCTTTCTACGAGCAGTACTTC. Translating it yields CASSPGTAFYEQYF.

This sequence joins TRBV5-5 and TRBJ1-4; unclear D gene. Looked up from germline, CDR1 is SGHKS and CDR2 is YYEKEE (reference sequence). The CDR3 length is 15 residues. V was pared by 3 bases and J by 8 bases, with 17 bases between. The DNA of the CDR3 is TGTGCCAGCAGCTCTTCAGACCTGACTGACGAAAAACTGTTTTTT. This translates into CASSSSDLTDEKLFF.

V usage is TRBV7-6 and J usage is TRBJ2-1; 10 positions agree with TRBD2. J gave up 0 bases and V 5 bases, and 13 bases lay outside the gene matches. CDR1 SGHVS and CDR2 FNYEAQ come from the germline V gene. This CDR3 spans 19 amino acids. Here the CDR3 DNA reads TGTGCCAGCAGCCCGGATCTAGCGGGGGTGCGAAGCTCCTACAATGAGCAGTTCTTC. Translation: CASSPDLAGVRSSYNEQFF.

The chain couples TRBV14 to TRBJ1-4; TRBD1 might be the D (5 bases). V was pared by 9 bases and J by 12 bases, with 14 bases between. Germline loops: CDR1 SGHDN, CDR2 FVKESK. The CDR3 sequence is 11 residues long. CDR3 coding DNA: TGTGCCAGTAGCATGGGGCCAGAACTGTTTTTT. Its translation is CASSMGPELFF.

This rearrangement joins TRBV2 to TRBJ2-7; D perhaps matches TRBD2 (6 bases). Germline V gene sequence: CDR1 SNHLY, CDR2 FYNNEI. This CDR3 spans 14 amino acids. Trimming shortened V by 6 bases and J by 2 bases, and 14 bases separated the two germline ends. The CDR3 protein is CASREGPSTYEQYF. The CDR3 nucleotides read TGTGCCAGCAGGGAGGGACCCTCTACCTACGAGCAGTACTTC.

V gene TRBV2 combines with J gene TRBJ1-5, with a weak D call TRBD1 (5 bases). The V gene's germline CDR1 is SNHLY and CDR2 FYNNEI. The CDR3 consists of 13 residues. Trimming took 4 bases from V and 4 from J, leaving 8 bases between them. This CDR3 is CASSGGGNQPQHF. Written as DNA, the CDR3 is TGTGCCAGCAGTGGGGGGGGAAATCAGCCCCAGCATTTT.

This clone has just one count. This chain links TRBV6-1 with TRBJ1-2; D uncertain. Trimming stripped 2 bases from V and 5 bases from J, with 12 bases between. The CDR3 spans 14 residues. Germline V gene lookup returns CDR1 MNHNS and CDR2 SASEGT. This CDR3 reads CASSELAATYGYTF. CDR3 sequence (DNA): TGTGCCAGCAGTGAACTGGCCGCGACATATGGCTACACCTTC.

The CDR3 region has the DNA TGTGCCAGCAGTCCGAGGACAGGAACAGAAAAACTGTTTTTT. Translation gives CASSPRTGTEKLFF. This rearrangement joins TRBV6-1 to TRBJ1-4; 7 bases align to TRBD1. With 5 bases clipped from V and 8 bases from J, the junction kept 8 bases outside the gene matches. The length of the CDR3 is 14 residues. Germline CDR1 MNHNS, CDR2 SASEGT.

The chain is built from TRBV6-1 and TRBJ1-1; 8 nucleotides align to TRBD1. With 2 bases clipped from V and 6 bases from J, the junction kept 5 bases outside the gene matches. CDR3 size: 14 residues. Germline V lookup: CDR1 MNHNS, CDR2 SASEGT. The CDR3 protein is CASSETGGRAEAFF. DNA for the CDR3: TGTGCCAGCAGTGAAACAGGGGGGCGGGCTGAAGCTTTCTTT.

The chain links TRBV9 to TRBJ2-3, with 7 bases fitting TRBD2. The germline V gene has CDR1 SGDLS and CDR2 YYNGEE. The J segment lost 3 bases and the V segment lost 5 bases, leaving 12 bases of the junction unmatched. This CDR3 contains 16 residues. The CDR3 reads CASSATAGVTTDTQYF. The DNA of the CDR3 is TGTGCCAGCAGTGCTACCGCGGGGGTAACGACAGATACGCAGTATTTT.

The V and J genes are TRBV5-4 and TRBJ2-3; weak D call: TRBD2 (6 bases). The CDR3 loop spans 14 amino acids. Germline V gives CDR1 SGHNT, CDR2 YYREEE (reference sequence). V lost 1 base, J lost 0 bases, and 6 bases lay in between. CDR3 nucleotides: TGTGCCAGCAGCTTGCGGGGGAGCACAGATACGCAGTATTTT. It encodes CASSLRGSTDTQYF.

This chain joins TRBV18 and TRBJ2-7; 7 bases line up with TRBD1. CDR1 and CDR2 (germline): KGHSH, LQKENI. Germline trimming cut 9 bases from V and 7 bases from J; bases unmatched to any gene: 9. This CDR3 has 12 amino acids. CDR3 bases: TGTGCCAGTTCAGACAGGGTGGGTGAGCAGTACTTC. Translation: CASSDRVGEQYF.

The chain couples TRBV6-1 to TRBJ2-1, with 12 bases fitting TRBD2. J was trimmed by 3 bases and V by 4 bases; bases with no gene match: 13. Germline assignment: CDR1 MNHNS and CDR2 SASEGT. The CDR3 is 19 amino acids. CDR3 residues: CASSARHPGLAGIYNEQFF. CDR3 DNA: TGTGCCAGCAGTGCAAGGCACCCCGGACTAGCGGGGATCTACAATGAGCAGTTCTTC.

V gene TRBV6-5 combines with J gene TRBJ1-3; 9 bases agree with TRBD1. The CDR3 consists of 15 residues. The trim removed 5 bases at V and 3 bases at J, leaving 5 bases unmatched. The germline gives CDR1 MNHEY, CDR2 SVGAGI. The CDR3 sequence is CASSVDRGSGNTIYF. The DNA of the CDR3 is TGTGCCAGCAGTGTGGACAGGGGAAGTGGAAACACCATATATTTT.

This chain connects TRBV15 to TRBJ1-2; weak D call: TRBD1 (6 bases). This CDR3 region has 15 residues. Germline V CDR1 and CDR2: LNHNV, YYDKDF (reference sequence). The V end lost 9 bases, the J end lost 4 bases, and 21 bases lay between the germline ends. The CDR3 is CATTTHRDRAYGYTF. The CDR3 bases are TGTGCCACTACCACCCACAGGGATCGGGCCTATGGCTACACCTTC.